The 31 T cell receptor beta chains below all came from one sample that was sequenced in a study of blood T cell repertoires in COVID-19. Measured with immunoSEQ multiplex PCR; TCRdb has only the in-frame clones, and not every one. The profile shows over 80,000 clones, 65% to 90% of them singletons. Specimen: peripheral blood. Receptors were obtained from a man older than 75 with active or convalescent COVID-19.

Only one count was recorded for this clone. This chain connects TRBV6-2 or TRBV6-3 to TRBJ1-1; D may be TRBD1 (5 bases). Germline CDR1 and CDR2: MNHEY and SVGEGT. This CDR3 is 13 amino acids long. V shed 5 bases and J shed 4 bases, with 11 bases lying between them. CDR3 nucleotide sequence: TGTGCCAGCAGTGTCAGGGAGGGCACTGAAGCTTTCTTT. The encoded protein is CASSVREGTEAFF.

CDR3 loop: CASSRVVWGGSTEAFF. In nucleotides, the CDR3 is TGTGCCAGCAGTCGTGTGGTATGGGGAGGGAGCACTGAAGCTTTCTTT. The V and J genes are TRBV7-9 and TRBJ1-1; the D is unclear. The CDR3 has 16 amino acids. V was shortened by 6 bases and J by 4 bases, with 21 bases between the two germline ends. Germline CDR1 SEHNR, CDR2 FQNEAQ (reference sequence). The entire variable domain, with the rest obtained from reference TRBV7-9 and TRBJ1-1, is as follows: DTGVSQNPRHKITKRGQNVTFRCDPISEHNRLYWYRQTLGQGPEFLTYFQNEAQLEKSRLLSDRFSAERPKGSFSTLEIQRTEQGDSAMYLCASSRVVWGGSTEAFFGQGTRLTVV.

The chain couples TRBV24-1 to TRBJ2-2; D unclear. The V end lost 3 bases, the J end lost 4 bases, and 14 bases lay between the germline ends. There are 16 residues in the CDR3. Germline loops: CDR1 KGHDR, CDR2 SFDVKD. CDR3 nucleotides: TGTGCCACCAGTGATGAGGCGCCGACGATCACCGGGGAGCTGTTTTTT. Translation: CATSDEAPTITGELFF.

The DNA for the CDR3 is TGCAGTGCTAGTGGGGACACATTTTACGAGCAGTACTTC. It codes for CSASGDTFYEQYF. This chain joins TRBV20-1 and TRBJ2-7; weak D call: TRBD1 (6 bases). Germline CDR1 DFQATT, CDR2 SNEGSKA (reference sequence). V was shortened by 3 bases and J by 4 bases, with 13 bases between the two germline ends. The length of the CDR3 is 13 residues.

The chain combines TRBV25-1 with TRBJ2-7, with 7 bases aligning to TRBD2. With V trimmed by 2 bases and J by 2 bases, 6 bases remained unmatched. Per the germline V gene, CDR1 is MGHDK and CDR2 is SYGVNS. The CDR3 is 15 amino acids. The CDR3 DNA reads TGTGCCAGCAGTGAAACGTGGCGGGGGACCTACGAGCAGTACTTC. As protein: CASSETWRGTYEQYF.

The V call is TRBV28, the J call TRBJ1-3; the match to TRBD1 covers 7 bases. The CDR3 length is 15 residues. Per germline, CDR1 MDHEN and CDR2 SYDVKM. Trimming cost V 4 bases and J 0 bases; bases outside gene matches: 3. CDR3 coding DNA: TGTGCCAGCAGTTCAGGGGGGCCCTCTGGAAACACCATATATTTT. It specifies CASSSGGPSGNTIYF.

The V call is TRBV25-1, the J call TRBJ2-3; TRBD2 matches at 9 bases. J gave up 3 bases and V 2 bases, and 0 bases lay outside the gene matches. The CDR3 loop spans 14 amino acids. The germline CDR1 and CDR2 sequences are MGHDK and SYGVNS. CDR3 amino acids: CASSEAGGTDTQYF. The DNA of the CDR3 is TGTGCCAGCAGTGAAGCGGGAGGGACAGATACGCAGTATTTT.

The genes are TRBV3-1 (or the pseudogene TRBV3-2) and TRBJ1-5; D is unresolved. This CDR3 contains 13 residues. Trimming took 6 bases from V and 6 from J, leaving 12 bases between them. The germline CDR1 and CDR2 sequences are LGHDT and YNNKEL (reference sequence). The CDR3 DNA sequence: TGTGCCAGCAGTATTGGGAGGAGTCAGCCCCAGCATTTT. Translation: CASSIGRSQPQHF.

The CDR3 loop is CASSETGRTEAFF. The DNA of the CDR3 is TGTGCCAGCAGTGAGACAGGTCGAACTGAAGCTTTCTTT. The J gene is TRBJ1-1, the V gene TRBV6-1; tentative D call: TRBD1 (6 bases). Germline V gives CDR1 MNHNS, CDR2 SASEGT. The CDR3 contains 13 residues. Trimming removed 3 bases from V and 5 bases from J, with 10 bases in between.

The chain is built from TRBV15 and TRBJ2-7; tentative D call: TRBD2 (6 bases). V gave up 1 base and J gave up 4 bases, with 17 bases separating them. This CDR3 contains 16 residues. Per the germline V gene, CDR1 is LNHNV and CDR2 is YYDKDF (reference sequence). The CDR3 DNA sequence: TGTGCCACCAGCAGAGTCGGCGGGGAACCACTTTACGAGCAGTACTTC. The encoded protein is CATSRVGGEPLYEQYF.

The V gene is TRBV4-2, the J gene TRBJ1-3; D call uncertain. V was clipped by 0 bases and J by 1 base, with 10 bases between them. The CDR3 is made up of 16 amino acids. Germline CDR1 is LGHNA and CDR2 is YNFKEQ. The CDR3 sequence is CASSQDRGSSGNTIYF. For the CDR3, the DNA is TGTGCCAGCAGCCAAGATCGAGGGTCTTCTGGAAACACCATATATTTT.

V gene TRBV7-2 combines with J gene TRBJ2-1; TRBD2 aligns across 8 bases. This CDR3 spans 18 amino acids. Germline V gene lookup returns CDR1 SGHTA and CDR2 FQGNSA. V was clipped by 2 bases and J by 2 bases; unmatched bases: 11. The CDR3 region is CASSLRTGLEVPYNEQFF. The CDR3 DNA follows: TGTGCCAGCAGCTTAAGAACGGGACTAGAAGTTCCCTACAATGAGCAGTTCTTC.

This clone was seen once. This chain joins TRBV5-1 and TRBJ2-1, with TRBD2 as a possible D gene (6 bases). V dropped 0 bases and J dropped 0 bases, with 7 bases sitting between them. The CDR3 sequence is 15 residues long. CDR1 is SGHRS, CDR2 YFSETQ, per germline. CDR3 sequence (DNA): TGCGCCAGCAGCTTGGGCGGGGTCTCCTACAATGAGCAGTTCTTC. Translation: CASSLGGVSYNEQFF.

In this sample, this clone turned up once. V and J are TRBV7-6 and TRBJ1-2; a possible D gene is TRBD1 (6 bases). The CDR3 totals 15 residues. Germline V gene sequence: CDR1 SGHVS, CDR2 FNYEAQ. V was trimmed by 1 base and J by 0 bases, leaving 9 bases between them. The CDR3 bases are TGTGCCAGCAGCTTAGGGACAGCCCCTAACTATGGCTACACCTTC. It is translated as CASSLGTAPNYGYTF.

The chain is built from TRBV7-3 and TRBJ1-1, with D unresolved. V lost 4 bases and J lost 6, with 6 bases in between. This CDR3 has 11 residues. The germline CDR1 and CDR2 sequences are SGHTA and FQGTGA. The CDR3 loop reads CASSSGAEAFF. As DNA, the CDR3 is TGTGCCAGCAGCTCGGGAGCTGAAGCTTTCTTT.

The chain joins TRBV15 to TRBJ2-4, with 7 bases fitting TRBD1. V lost 2 bases and J lost 3; bases outside the gene matches: 13. Germline V gene data show CDR1 as LNHNV and CDR2 as YYDKDF (reference sequence). The CDR3 length is 18 residues. In nucleotides, the CDR3 is TGTGCCACCAGCAGACCAAGCGACAGGGCGGTAGGCAAAAACATTCAGTACTTC. Translating gives CATSRPSDRAVGKNIQYF.

This chain connects TRBV19 to TRBJ2-1; 12 bases map to TRBD2. CDR3 size: 16 residues. The germline V gene encodes CDR1 LNHDA and CDR2 SQIVND (reference sequence). The V gene end was trimmed by 4 bases and the J gene end by 7 bases; junction bases not matched to a gene: 8. CDR3 region: CASSTGLAGIGNEQFF. For the CDR3, the DNA is TGTGCCAGTAGTACCGGACTAGCGGGAATAGGAAATGAGCAGTTCTTC.

V and J are TRBV11-2 and TRBJ2-1, with D tentatively TRBD2 (5 bases). There are 15 residues in the CDR3. V lost 0 bases to trimming and J lost 0 bases, with 6 bases between them. From germline, CDR1 is SGHAT and CDR2 FQNNGV. The CDR3 coding sequence is TGTGCCAGCAGCTTAGAGCGGGTCTCCTACAATGAGCAGTTCTTC. Translated: CASSLERVSYNEQFF.

The J gene is TRBJ1-1, the V gene TRBV4-3; 7 bases line up with TRBD1. Germline trimming cut 4 bases from V and 1 base from J; bases unmatched to any gene: 6. Germline V lookup: CDR1 LGHNA, CDR2 YSLEER. This CDR3 has 15 amino acids. The CDR3 DNA follows: TGCGCCAGCAGCCCGAAGACAGGGACGAACACTGAAGCTTTCTTT. This encodes CASSPKTGTNTEAFF.

V gene TRBV24-1 combines with J gene TRBJ2-1; maybe TRBD1 (5 bases). Germline V gene lookup returns CDR1 KGHDR and CDR2 SFDVKD. V dropped 7 bases and J dropped 3 bases, with 12 bases sitting between them. The CDR3 spans 14 residues. The CDR3 coding sequence is TGTGCCACCAGGGGCCAGGGTGGCTACAATGAGCAGTTCTTC. This encodes CATRGQGGYNEQFF.

The chain carries TRBV2 and TRBJ1-2; TRBD1 matches 9 bases. CDR3 length: 15 residues. The J segment lost 4 bases and the V segment lost 2 bases, leaving 5 bases of the junction unmatched. CDR1 SNHLY and CDR2 FYNNEI come from the germline V gene. The CDR3 DNA follows: TGTGCCAGCAGTGAAACAGGGGGCGTTTCCTATGGCTACACCTTC. Translating gives CASSETGGVSYGYTF.

This clone has a single count. This rearrangement joins TRBV4-1 to TRBJ1-6; 8 bases agree with TRBD1. This CDR3 contains 15 residues. Germline CDR1 and CDR2: MGHRA and YSYEKL. J lost 6 bases, V lost 3 bases, and 4 bases had no gene match. The DNA of the CDR3 is TGCGCCAGCAGCCAGGGGACAGGATCTAATTCACCCCTCCACTTT. It specifies CASSQGTGSNSPLHF.

This clone was detected once. CDR3 region: CAISEARGSMNTEAFF. The CDR3 DNA reads TGTGCCATCAGTGAGGCCAGGGGGTCCATGAACACTGAAGCTTTCTTT. This chain joins TRBV10-3 and TRBJ1-1; 7 bases are a match to TRBD1. The germline V gene encodes CDR1 ENHRY and CDR2 SYGVKD. With 2 bases clipped from V and 0 bases from J, the junction kept 6 bases outside the gene matches. The CDR3 spans 16 residues.

This chain links TRBV6-4 with TRBJ2-1; D is unclear. Germline-derived CDR1 and CDR2 are MRHNA and SNTAGT. The CDR3 contains 15 residues. Trimming took 1 base from V and 3 from J, leaving 10 bases between them. The CDR3 loop reads CASSDLLTYYNEQFF. The CDR3 region has the DNA TGTGCCAGCAGTGACTTGTTGACTTACTACAATGAGCAGTTCTTC.

The chain joins TRBV9 to TRBJ2-3; 7 nucleotides align to TRBD2. The CDR3 is 13 residues long. CDR1 SGDLS and CDR2 YYNGEE come from the germline V gene. J was trimmed by 3 bases and V by 2 bases; bases with no gene match: 0. The CDR3 reads CASSVSGTDTQYF. The DNA of the CDR3 is TGTGCCAGCAGCGTTAGCGGGACAGATACGCAGTATTTT.

This clone came up once. The V gene is TRBV7-3, the J gene TRBJ1-5; D unclear. The V and J ends lost 5 bases and 4 bases respectively, with 9 bases between them. The germline V gene has CDR1 SGHTA and CDR2 FQGTGA. This CDR3 has 13 residues. The CDR3 DNA reads as TGTGCCAGCAGCCTAGGTGTTAATCAGCCCCAGCATTTT. It is translated as CASSLGVNQPQHF.

The J gene is TRBJ2-5, the V gene TRBV28; a weak D match, TRBD1 (5 bases). V lost 4 bases and J lost 7, with 13 bases in between. CDR3 length equals 13 residues. Per germline, CDR1 MDHEN and CDR2 SYDVKM. The CDR3 reads CASSSHRLGTQYF. The CDR3 coding sequence is TGTGCCAGCAGTTCACACAGGCTAGGGACCCAGTACTTC.

The J gene is TRBJ1-2, the V gene TRBV10-3, with a possible D match to TRBD1 (5 bases). Germline V lookup: CDR1 ENHRY, CDR2 SYGVKD. There are 14 residues in the CDR3. V lost 6 bases and J lost 1, with 12 bases in between. CDR3 sequence: CAISGGTYNYGYTF. As DNA, the CDR3 is TGTGCCATCAGCGGCGGGACCTATAACTATGGCTACACCTTC.

The J gene is TRBJ2-7, the V gene TRBV28; unclear D gene. Trimming shortened V by 5 bases and J by 3 bases, and 17 bases separated the two germline ends. CDR1 and CDR2 (germline): MDHEN, SYDVKM. The CDR3 loop spans 15 amino acids. The CDR3 reads CASSRSPSAHYEQYF. As DNA, the CDR3 is TGTGCCAGCAGTCGGAGTCCAAGTGCCCACTACGAGCAGTACTTC.

This chain's CDR3 is CASSIEGRGHLLEQYF. The DNA for the CDR3 is TGTGCCAGTAGTATAGAAGGAAGGGGGCATCTTCTCGAGCAGTACTTC. V and J are TRBV19 and TRBJ2-7, with 7 bases aligning to TRBD1. The V gene end was trimmed by 0 bases and the J gene end by 6 bases; junction bases not matched to a gene: 11. This CDR3 region has 16 residues. Germline V CDR1 and CDR2: LNHDA, SQIVND (reference sequence).

The rearrangement joins TRBV7-9 to TRBJ2-4, with a tentative D call TRBD2 (5 bases). CDR3 length equals 18 residues. V was cut by 2 bases and J by 6 bases, with 23 bases left in between. Germline V lookup: CDR1 SEHNR, CDR2 FQNEAQ (reference sequence). For the CDR3, the DNA is TGTGCCAGCAGCTTATTTAGACAAGGGATCCAGCGGCTAAACATTCAGTACTTC. Amino acids: CASSLFRQGIQRLNIQYF.